A single sample is the source of the 21 T cell receptor beta chains below, sequenced in a study of T cells in localized non-small cell lung cancer (dated by TCRdb to about 2020). Library construction relied on the immunoSEQ multiplex PCR assay. TCRdb took this table from immuneACCESS and kept in-frame rearrangements with V and J called. Such tables lack part of the clones; where checked against another copy, unresolved V genes explain under half of the gap, and the rest is unexplained. For this sample the table gives fewer than 50,000 clones, of which 86% were detected only once. Around 6.1% of the sample rests with the top ten. This specimen consisted of peripheral blood mononuclear cells, obtained before any cancer treatment. The receptors shown here come from a male donor older than 55 with stage II lung adenocarcinoma.

The chain has TRBV28 and TRBJ2-3, with unresolved D. Germline loops: CDR1 MDHEN, CDR2 SYDVKM. This CDR3 region has 12 residues. V lost 6 bases and J 2 bases, leaving 6 bases between the germline ends. The CDR3 DNA reads TGTGCCAGCAGGGCTGACACAGATACGCAGTATTTT. Encoded protein: CASRADTDTQYF.

The genes are TRBV2 and TRBJ2-1; D is perhaps TRBD1 (6 bases). The CDR3 is made up of 14 amino acids. Per the germline V gene, CDR1 is SNHLY and CDR2 is FYNNEI. V lost 6 bases and J 7 bases, leaving 16 bases between the germline ends. The CDR3 protein is CASRGDTKPNEQFF. CDR3 coding DNA: TGTGCCAGCAGGGGGGACACCAAACCGAATGAGCAGTTCTTC. The full variable domain, its missing parts supplied by reference TRBV2 and TRBJ2-1, is EPEVTQTPSHQVTQMGQEVILRCVPISNHLYFYWYRQILGQKVEFLVSFYNNEISEKSEIFDDQFSVERPDGSNFTLKIRSTKLEDSAMYFCASRGDTKPNEQFFGPGTRLTVL.

This rearrangement joins TRBV11-2 to TRBJ2-3; possible D gene TRBD2, 6 bases. CDR3 length: 15 amino acids. Trimming shortened V by 5 bases and J by 2 bases, and 14 bases separated the two germline ends. Germline assignment: CDR1 SGHAT and CDR2 FQNNGV. The CDR3 DNA reads TGTGCCAGCAGCCCGGGAGCCGAGAACACAGATACGCAGTATTTT. Translating gives CASSPGAENTDTQYF.

The rearrangement links TRBV11-2 to TRBJ2-7; TRBD1 agrees at 8 bases. The CDR3 length is 14 residues. The J segment lost 6 bases and the V segment lost 1 base, leaving 5 bases of the junction unmatched. Germline V lookup: CDR1 SGHAT, CDR2 FQNNGV. CDR3 sequence reads: CASSLGTGKVEQYF. The DNA for the CDR3 is TGTGCCAGCAGCTTAGGGACAGGGAAGGTCGAGCAGTACTTC.

This clone was observed a handful of times. The chain recombines TRBV5-1 with TRBJ1-1, with 11 bases that match TRBD1. The CDR3 is 17 residues long. Germline lookup yields CDR1 SGHRS and CDR2 YFSETQ. J gave up 5 bases and V 4 bases, and 13 bases lay outside the gene matches. The CDR3 DNA reads as TGCGCCAGCAGCAGGGATACCCAGGGACAGGGGGGAACTGAAGCTTTCTTT. The encoded protein is CASSRDTQGQGGTEAFF.

The rearrangement links TRBV5-6 to TRBJ1-1; D gene uncertain. Trimming shortened V by 0 bases and J by 10 bases, and 10 bases separated the two germline ends. From germline, CDR1 is SGHDT and CDR2 YYEEEE. CDR3 length: 12 residues. CDR3 nucleotide sequence: TGTGCCAGCAGCTTGGTCCGCGGGCGAGCTTTCTTT. Its protein is CASSLVRGRAFF.

This clone occurred once. The CDR3 reads CASSKGRGLSGELFF. Here the CDR3 DNA reads TGTGCCAGCAGCAAAGGGAGGGGTTTGTCCGGGGAGCTGTTTTTT. The V and J genes are TRBV21-1 and TRBJ2-2; TRBD2 is the table's D call, not checked against the DNA. TRBV21-1 is marked as a pseudogene. The CDR3 is made up of 15 amino acids.

The chain employs TRBV5-1 and TRBJ1-5; unclear D gene. The CDR3 contains 16 residues. CDR1 is SGHRS and CDR2 is YFSETQ in the germline V gene. Trimming took off 4 bases at V and 4 bases at J, with 18 bases between the two ends. The CDR3 coding sequence is TGCGCCAGCAGCGTAGGCGGTACGGACTTAAATCAGCCCCAGCATTTT. This codes for CASSVGGTDLNQPQHF.

The gene calls are TRBV21-1 and TRBJ2-5; TRBD1 is the table's D call, not checked against the DNA. TRBV21-1 is classified as a pseudogene. The CDR3 length is 14 residues. For the CDR3, the DNA is TGTGCCAGCAGCACCCGGGACAGACAAGAGACCCAGTACTTC. It translates to CASSTRDRQETQYF.

The J gene is TRBJ1-2, the V gene TRBV2; 8 nucleotides align to TRBD1. Germline-derived CDR1 and CDR2 are SNHLY and FYNNEI. Trimming at V came to 6 bases and at J to 3 bases, leaving 6 bases not matched to a gene. The CDR3 sequence is 14 residues long. In DNA, the CDR3 is TGTGCCAGCAGGGAGCAGGGGGCAGACTATGGCTACACCTTC. This translates into CASREQGADYGYTF.

The chain combines TRBV6-5 with TRBJ1-2, with a possible D match to TRBD1 (6 bases). V was clipped by 7 bases and J by 2 bases, with 17 bases between them. The germline V gene has CDR1 MNHEY and CDR2 SVGAGI. This CDR3 has 15 amino acids. DNA of the CDR3: TGTGCCAGCACCCACGGCGGGGGCCAGAACTATGGCTACACCTTC. The encoded protein is CASTHGGGQNYGYTF.

The gene calls are TRBV27 and TRBJ2-4; 7 nucleotides line up with TRBD1. The CDR3 runs 15 residues. The ends lost 5 bases at V and 6 bases at J; junction bases unmatched: 10. CDR1 and CDR2 (germline): MNHEY, SMNVEV (reference sequence). CDR3 sequence (DNA): TGTGCCAGCAGTCCCTACTTCGGACAGGCAAACATTCAGTACTTC. This sequence encodes CASSPYFGQANIQYF.

This clone was recorded once. The CDR3 DNA is TGTGCCAGCAGCCGGACCGCTGGCAATCAGCCCCAGCATTTT. It yields the protein CASSRTAGNQPQHF. The chain is built from TRBV7-2 and TRBJ1-5; D gene ambiguous. Germline V gives CDR1 SGHTA, CDR2 FQGNSA. The CDR3 runs to 14 residues. V lost 5 bases to trimming and J lost 2 bases, with 10 bases between them.

This chain uses TRBV29-1 with TRBJ2-7; D uncertain. V was cut by 4 bases and J by 1 base, with 8 bases left in between. Per the germline V gene, CDR1 is SQVTM and CDR2 is ANQGSEA. The CDR3 spans 12 residues. CDR3: CSVGVWSYEQYF. The DNA of the CDR3 is TGCAGCGTTGGGGTTTGGTCCTACGAGCAGTACTTC.

The chain has TRBV29-1 and TRBJ1-1, with TRBD1 identical over 9 bases. The germline V gene has CDR1 SQVTM and CDR2 ANQGSEA. CDR3 size: 14 residues. V was pared by 3 bases and J by 1 base, with 3 bases of the junction left unmatched. In nucleotides, the CDR3 is TGCAGCGTTGAGAGGGACAGGGAGAACACTGAAGCTTTCTTT. Translation gives CSVERDRENTEAFF.

This sequence joins TRBV4-1 and TRBJ1-2, with TRBD1 matching over 7 bases. Trimming took 1 base from V and 8 from J; bases not matched to a gene: 7. The CDR3 has 14 residues. In germline, CDR1 is MGHRA, CDR2 YSYEKL. The chain's CDR3 is CASSQGGQRGGYTF. The CDR3 DNA is TGCGCCAGCAGCCAAGGGGGACAGCGAGGGGGCTACACCTTC.

The chain uses TRBV5-4 and TRBJ1-2, with D perhaps matching TRBD1 (6 bases). Trimming removed 4 bases at V and 2 bases at J, with 15 bases between. CDR1 SGHNT and CDR2 YYREEE come from the germline V gene (reference sequence). The CDR3 is 15 amino acids. The CDR3 is CASSPDRRPNYGYTF. The DNA for the CDR3 is TGTGCCAGCAGCCCTGACAGGAGGCCGAACTATGGCTACACCTTC.

The chain links TRBV14 to TRBJ2-2; weak D call: TRBD2 (5 bases). The CDR3 covers 14 residues. Trimming cost V 4 bases and J 2 bases, with 8 bases left between them. Germline CDR1 and CDR2: SGHDN and FVKESK. CDR3 DNA sequence: TGTGCCAGCAGCCGCGGACTTAACACCGGGGAGCTGTTTTTT. This encodes CASSRGLNTGELFF.

The rearrangement uses TRBV29-1 and TRBJ2-3, with 10 bases lining up with TRBD2. The CDR3 loop spans 13 amino acids. V was pared by 5 bases and J by 1 base, with 0 bases of the junction left unmatched. In germline, CDR1 is SQVTM, CDR2 ANQGSEA. The CDR3 loop is CSVLAGGTDTQYF. As DNA, the CDR3 is TGCAGCGTTCTAGCGGGAGGCACAGATACGCAGTATTTT.

V is TRBV7-8 and J is TRBJ2-2; D possibly corresponds to TRBD1 (6 bases). The CDR3 has 16 amino acids. Per germline, CDR1 SGHVS and CDR2 FQNEAQ. With 4 bases removed from V and 4 bases from J, the gap between germline ends came to 16 bases. CDR3 sequence (DNA): TGTGCCAGCAGCTCAAGGGGGTCCGCAGGCACCGGGGAGCTGTTTTTT. It encodes CASSSRGSAGTGELFF.

The CDR3 DNA reads as TGTGCCAGCTCACCGGACGACAGGGGGCGCAACTATGGCTACACCTTC. Encoded protein: CASSPDDRGRNYGYTF. The chain links TRBV18 to TRBJ1-2, with 10 bases aligning to TRBD1. Unmatched junction bases numbered 6, after V lost 3 bases and J lost 2 bases. This CDR3 is 16 amino acids long. The germline gives CDR1 KGHSH, CDR2 LQKENI.